Reported below is one TCR beta chain. Authors' analysis steps: Quantification of nucleated cells was approximated via reference gene primer amplification. TCRdb's table, derived via immunoSEQ multiplex PCR, lists solely in-frame clones and lacks some. The DNA gave D and trimming, while V, J and clone size come from that table. The sample consists of more than 70,000 clones, roughly nine tenths of them appearing once. This record belongs to a study of blood T cell repertoires in COVID-19. Study overall: Sites in the United States, Italy and Spain provided acute and convalescent COVID-19 samples. T cells, B-cell-depleted T cells, or PBMCs provided the cDNA or gDNA that served as material.

CDR1 KGHSH and CDR2 LQKENI come from the germline V gene. V was pared by 4 bases and J by 0 bases, with 7 bases between. CDR3 length equals 13 residues. The sample comprised peripheral blood. The TCR was taken from a man aged 50-60 years with acute or convalescent COVID-19. The chain is built from TRBV18 and TRBJ2-7, with D possibly being TRBD1 (6 bases). The CDR3 is CASSRQVSYEQYF. CDR3 DNA: TGTGCCAGCTCACGACAGGTCTCCTACGAGCAGTACTTC.